Listed here are 14 T cell receptor beta chains from one sample, sequenced in a study of blood T cell repertoires in COVID-19. Here immunoSEQ multiplex PCR was the method, and the copy in TCRdb shows in-frame clones only, minus some. The sample records more than 100,000 clones, around 89% being singletons. Sequencing was performed on peripheral blood. The receptor source for this set is a man between 45 and 60 years old with active or convalescent COVID-19.

This chain links TRBV11-2 with TRBJ2-2; perhaps TRBD1 as D (5 bases). Germline CDR1 SGHAT, CDR2 FQNNGV. This CDR3 has 14 residues. V was pared by 2 bases and J by 1 base, with 5 bases between. The chain's CDR3 is CASSLTGNTGELFF. The CDR3 coding sequence is TGTGCCAGCAGCTTAACAGGGAACACCGGGGAGCTGTTTTTT.

This sequence joins TRBV27 and TRBJ1-6, with D possibly matching TRBD1 (6 bases). Germline CDR1 MNHEY, CDR2 SMNVEV (reference sequence). V was trimmed by 6 bases and J by 7 bases, leaving 16 bases between them. CDR3 length: 15 residues. Here the CDR3 DNA reads TGTGCCAGCAGCCCCGGTGGGACAAGAAATTCACCCCTCCACTTT. Translation: CASSPGGTRNSPLHF.

The genes are TRBV5-4 and TRBJ2-3, with 7 bases fitting TRBD2. With V trimmed by 4 bases and J by 4 bases, 6 bases remained unmatched. Per germline, CDR1 SGHNT and CDR2 YYREEE (reference sequence). CDR3 length equals 14 residues. The CDR3 is CASSRGGVADTQYF. For the CDR3, the DNA is TGTGCCAGCAGCCGGGGAGGGGTGGCAGATACGCAGTATTTT.

This chain joins TRBV25-1 and TRBJ2-4; D ambiguous. The V and J ends lost 4 bases and 0 bases respectively, with 10 bases between them. This CDR3 has 15 amino acids. CDR1 and CDR2 (germline): MGHDK, SYGVNS. This CDR3 reads CASSGVALAKNIQYF. The CDR3 DNA follows: TGTGCCAGCAGTGGAGTCGCTTTAGCCAAAAACATTCAGTACTTC.

The V call is TRBV9, the J call TRBJ2-3; 13 nucleotides align to TRBD2. With V trimmed by 4 bases and J by 4 bases, 6 bases remained unmatched. The CDR3 spans 16 residues. Germline-derived CDR1 and CDR2 are SGDLS and YYNGEE. CDR3 residues: CASSTSGGAVPDTQYF. In DNA form, the CDR3 reads TGTGCCAGCAGCACTAGCGGGGGGGCCGTTCCAGATACGCAGTATTTT.

This clone occurred once. J is TRBJ2-2 and V is TRBV11-3; TRBD2 matches 13 bases. J gave up 4 bases and V 4 bases, and 6 bases lay outside the gene matches. The germline gives CDR1 SGHNT, CDR2 YENEEA. This CDR3 spans 17 amino acids. The DNA of the CDR3 is TGTGCCAGCAGCTCGGGACTAGCGGGATTGGCCACCGGGGAGCTGTTTTTT. Translation gives CASSSGLAGLATGELFF.

The genes are TRBV6-6 and TRBJ2-2; 8 bases are a match to TRBD2. V lost 5 bases, J lost 4 bases, and 12 bases stayed unmatched. The CDR3 has 17 amino acids. In germline, CDR1 is MNHNY, CDR2 SVGAGI (reference sequence). The CDR3 spells CASSPARAGGFTGELFF. The CDR3 DNA reads as TGTGCCAGCAGTCCGGCCAGGGCGGGGGGTTTCACCGGGGAGCTGTTTTTT.

CDR3 bases: TGTGCCACTCAAGAGCAGGGTCGAAACACTGAAGCTTTCTTT. Translation: CATQEQGRNTEAFF. The chain uses TRBV10-3 and TRBJ1-1; TRBD1 is a possible D gene (5 bases). CDR1 and CDR2 (germline): ENHRY, SYGVKD. The ends were cut back, 10 bases at V and 2 bases at J, with 17 bases in the middle. The CDR3 contains 14 residues.

The chain uses TRBV9 and TRBJ2-5; 7 positions agree with TRBD1. CDR1 and CDR2 (germline): SGDLS, YYNGEE. The junction had 7 bases not matched to a gene; V was cut back by 0 bases and J by 2 bases. This CDR3 contains 16 residues. The CDR3 loop is CASSVDGDSRQETQYF. CDR3 bases: TGTGCCAGCAGCGTAGATGGGGACAGCAGACAAGAGACCCAGTACTTC. The complete variable domain, with remaining parts taken from reference TRBV9 and TRBJ2-5, reads DSGVTQTPKHLITATGQRVTLRCSPRSGDLSVYWYQQSLDQGLQFLIQYYNGEERAKGNILERFSAQQFPDLHSELNLSSLELGDSALYFCASSVDGDSRQETQYFGPGTRLLVL.

This chain uses TRBV7-8 with TRBJ2-1; perhaps TRBD1 as D (9 bases). CDR1 is SGHVS, CDR2 FQNEAQ, per germline. The CDR3 sequence is 20 residues long. V gave up 1 base and J gave up 5 bases, with 27 bases separating them. For the CDR3, the DNA is TGTGCCAGCAGCTTAGTCACCGGGACAGGGATGACGGGAGGGAACAATGAGCAGTTCTTC. It encodes CASSLVTGTGMTGGNNEQFF.

The chain carries TRBV19 and TRBJ1-1; tentative D call: TRBD1 (6 bases). V lost 3 bases and J lost 4, with 9 bases in between. CDR3 length equals 13 residues. Per germline, CDR1 LNHDA and CDR2 SQIVND (reference sequence). As DNA, the CDR3 is TGTGCCAGTAGTATGGTAGGGGGCACTGAAGCTTTCTTT. Encoded protein: CASSMVGGTEAFF.

This chain joins TRBV10-1 and TRBJ2-5; no reliable D call. V lost 1 base and J lost 3, with 6 bases in between. The germline CDR1 and CDR2 sequences are WNHNN and SYGVQD (reference sequence). The CDR3 is made up of 13 amino acids. The CDR3 spells CASSEFNKETQYF. The CDR3, as DNA: TGCGCCAGCAGTGAGTTCAACAAAGAGACCCAGTACTTC.

The chain employs TRBV11-3 and TRBJ2-2, with D hard to call. The V end lost 8 bases, the J end lost 1 base, and 14 bases lay between the germline ends. The CDR3 spans 15 residues. Germline loops: CDR1 SGHNT, CDR2 YENEEA. CDR3 DNA sequence: TGTGCCAGCGTTAGTCGTCCCTTGAACACCGGGGAGCTGTTTTTT. This translates into CASVSRPLNTGELFF.

This clone showed up just once. This rearrangement joins TRBV29-1 to TRBJ2-3; a weak D match, TRBD1 (6 bases). CDR1 and CDR2 from the germline V gene are SQVTM and ANQGSEA. The CDR3 is 14 residues long. Trimming shortened V by 6 bases and J by 2 bases, and 15 bases separated the two germline ends. In DNA form, the CDR3 reads TGCAGCGTCGCGGACAGTCTGACCACAGATACGCAGTATTTT. Amino acid sequence: CSVADSLTTDTQYF.